Listed here is a single T cell receptor (beta chain). The antigen it binds to is not known. Within one base of it there is no much larger clone, and no base qualities were kept. In the prospective study, participants were about 18 to 100 years old, resided in about two dozen geographic areas of the United States, and were enrolled through a virtual design. In the prospective study, participants were assigned to cohorts based on the clinical history participants reported in a screening survey and a study questionnaire. For ImmuneRACE Cohort 3, a participant was defined as recovered based on two consecutive negative NP/OP PCR tests, clearance by a healthcare professional, or resolution of symptoms. Each participant in the prospective study had whole blood, serum and a nasopharyngeal or oropharyngeal swab collected by mobile phlebotomists. Over a 2-month period, participants in the prospective study had the option of providing additional blood draws and questionnaires. Blood samples from the prospective study were shipped frozen or at room temperature prior to DNA extraction.

The data were obtained in a study of blood T cell repertoires in COVID-19 (TCRdb year 2020). The study in broad terms: Samples covering the acute and convalescent phases of COVID-19 were provided by collaborators in the United States, Italy and Spain. The material from the prospective study consisted of cDNA or gDNA derived from T cells, B-cell-depleted T cells, or PBMCs. Subjects who had been exposed to COVID-19, were actively infected with it, or had recovered from it provided the deeply sampled blood TCRbeta repertoires that made up the dataset. The repertoires were made available in a free public database intended to serve as a resource for research on the immune response to SARS-CoV-2. The samples were drawn from two sources: the first 160 participants of the ongoing ImmuneRACE study, and 1,254 subjects contributed by 6 global collaborators. Nearly every sample came with metadata listing a de-identified subject ID, COVID-19 status, age in years and sex. Where HLA class I and class II types were available, the types were taken from metadata supplied by the sample provider, not from assay-based typing.

The immunoSEQ Assay, a bias-controlled multiplex PCR, was used to amplify TCRbeta CDR3 regions from genomic DNA. As for the original processing: Nucleated cell counts per sample were estimated from amplification of reference gene primers within the assay. To quantify the absolute abundance of each unique TCRbeta CDR3 rearrangement, sequence reads were collapsed and filtered. For each sample, productive Simpson clonality was calculated by taking the square root of Simpson's diversity index across productive rearrangements. TCRdb holds this immuneACCESS table with in-frame rearrangements only. Some clones are missing; in checked studies, unresolved V genes explain under half, and the rest has no known cause. V, J and clone size derive from that table, while D and trimming were established from the DNA sequence. The sample table contains approximately 400,000 clones; only one count was recorded for 80% to 90% of them. Jointly, the top ten make up under 1.5% of the sample.

On the study overall, not on this receptor specifically: Clinical and demographic metadata were provided uncurated, with the amount varying by source and participant.

CDR3 length: 16 amino acids, cysteine to phenylalanine. Only CDR3 DNA remains: 48 bases, in frame from the first base. CDR1 MNHEY and CDR2 SMNVEV are derived from the germline V gene (reference sequence). The germline V and J ends show losses of 5 bases and 0 bases respectively, and no gene match explains 6 bases of the junction. The source is a man younger than 45 who had recovered from COVID-19. Sequenced sample: PBMCs or T cells enriched from blood (not recorded which). The sequence links TRBV27 to TRBJ2-1, with 8 bases aligning to TRBD1. The sequenced DNA is TGTGCCAGCAGTCGACAGGGGCTGAGCTCCTACAATGAGCAGTTCTTC. This sequence encodes CASSRQGLSSYNEQFF.